This T cell receptor (beta chain) is from a study of metastatic and nonmetastatic thyroid tumors. On the study more broadly: Repertoires were compared across blood and tumor or nodule tissue from malignant and benign thyroid patients.

Regarding the study as a whole: Reports indicated that malignant thyroid tumors showed significantly higher TCR beta diversity than benign nodules did, in blood and tumor.

This CDR3 has 16 residues. The germline V gene encodes CDR1 MDHEN and CDR2 SYDVKM. V lost 5 bases to trimming and J lost 1 base; unmatched junction nucleotides: 8. Each patient went into thyroid surgery without having received any treatment. Source study methods: Building a distant-metastasis classifier for papillary thyroid cancer drew on CDR3 differences across clinicopathological groups. TCRdb reprocessed the PCR reads via MiXCR. The V and J calls reflect TCRdb's pipeline rather than the authors' work. In the table there are about 59,000 clones, 16% of which are singletons. The table lists this clone with many counts. What it recognizes is unknown.

This TCR came from a male donor with papillary thyroid cancer or a benign thyroid nodule (not recorded which). Some clones in this sample may be carry-over from other donors' samples. The sample taken for sequencing was blood. The chain carries TRBV28 and TRBJ2-3; 8 positions agree with TRBD1. This chain's CDR3 is CASSRIQGGGTDTQYF. The CDR3 DNA reads as TGTGCCAGCAGTAGAATACAGGGGGGAGGCACAGATACGCAGTATTTT.